What follows is one T cell receptor (beta chain) and its context. What it recognizes is unknown. The sample comes from a study of cytomegalovirus exposure and HLA in healthy donors. Study-level findings and limits: According to reports, the classifier identified cytomegalovirus status with high specificity and sensitivity. Productive status was seen about 87% or about 30% of the time for most TCR beta V segments in an earlier analysis.

The length of the CDR3 is 15 residues. V lost 5 bases and J lost 4; bases outside the gene matches: 8. From germline, CDR1 is MNHEY and CDR2 SMNVEV (reference sequence). The PCR contained 60 Vbeta and 13 Jbeta primers. Generated by immunoSEQ multiplex PCR, the TCRdb table keeps only in-frame clones and is missing some. The table shows over 100,000 clones, with roughly 80% occurring only once. This chain joins TRBV27 and TRBJ1-2; 9 nucleotides match TRBD1. Sequencing was done on a sample of PBMCs. This clonotype was sampled from a man aged 25-45 years in good health and CMV-seropositive. The CDR3 here is CASSASTGGGYGYTF. In DNA form, the CDR3 reads TGTGCCAGCAGTGCCTCGACAGGGGGAGGCTATGGCTACACCTTC.